A single sample gave rise to the 8 T cell receptor beta chains below, sequenced in a study of shared clonotypes between healthy human individuals. The naive CD8 fraction comprised CD45RO-negative cells positively selected for CCR7 and excluded terminally differentiated effector memory CD45RA+ cells. Using immunoSEQ multiplex PCR, the repertoire was profiled, and TCRdb retains in-frame clones only, with some absent. The table lists approximately 2,200,000 clones, about 92% of them singletons. The sequenced sample was naive CD8+ T cells from PBMCs. Every receptor here comes from a man aged 18 to 30 in good health. Some clones in this sample may be carry-over from other donors' samples.

The rearrangement links TRBV13 to TRBJ2-1; 9 bases agree with TRBD2. CDR1 PRHDT and CDR2 FYEKMQ come from the germline V gene (reference sequence). The CDR3 contains 16 residues. Trimming removed 3 bases from V and 3 bases from J; junction bases left unmatched: 6. This CDR3 is CASSFGREGLYNEQFF. CDR3 nucleotide sequence: TGTGCCAGCAGCTTCGGGCGGGAGGGCCTCTACAATGAGCAGTTCTTC. Using reference TRBV13 and TRBJ2-1 for the parts outside the CDR3, the full variable domain is AAGVIQSPRHLIKEKRETATLKCYPIPRHDTVYWYQQGPGQDPQFLISFYEKMQSDKGSIPDRFSAQQFSDYHSELNMSSLELGDSALYFCASSFGREGLYNEQFFGPGTRLTVL.

J is TRBJ2-3 and V is TRBV5-1; 7 nucleotides match TRBD1. Looked up from germline, CDR1 is SGHRS and CDR2 is YFSETQ. Trimming cost V 4 bases and J 2 bases; bases outside gene matches: 13. CDR3 length: 17 residues. The CDR3 coding sequence is TGCGCCAGCAGCCTCCCAACAAGACAGGGTACCACAGATACGCAGTATTTT. Translating gives CASSLPTRQGTTDTQYF.

V usage is TRBV5-4 and J usage is TRBJ2-3; D unresolved. The CDR3 spans 11 residues. Germline CDR1 is SGHNT and CDR2 is YYREEE (reference sequence). With 7 bases removed from V and 1 base from J, the gap between germline ends came to 4 bases. The CDR3 DNA reads TGTGCCAGCTGGGGCACAGATACGCAGTATTTT. It encodes CASWGTDTQYF.

The chain is built from TRBV5-1 and TRBJ1-2, with D tentatively TRBD1 (6 bases). Trimming pared 1 base from V and 6 bases from J, leaving 10 bases between. The CDR3 consists of 13 residues. Per germline, CDR1 SGHRS and CDR2 YFSETQ. CDR3 sequence: CASSLSGVNGYTF. The CDR3 DNA reads TGCGCCAGCAGCTTGTCAGGGGTAAATGGCTACACCTTC.

This chain links TRBV5-8 with TRBJ2-7; 9 nucleotides align to TRBD1. Trimming cost V 4 bases and J 2 bases; bases outside gene matches: 10. CDR3 size: 16 residues. The germline V gene has CDR1 SGHTS and CDR2 YDEGEE. DNA for the CDR3: TGTGCCAGCAGCCGTCACCGGGACAGGGTTACCTACGAGCAGTACTTC. It encodes CASSRHRDRVTYEQYF.

V is TRBV7-2 and J is TRBJ2-1; the D gene is possibly TRBD1 (6 bases). CDR3 length: 13 residues. V dropped 5 bases and J dropped 4 bases, with 9 bases sitting between them. Germline assignment: CDR1 SGHTA and CDR2 FQGNSA. In DNA, the CDR3 is TGTGCCAGCAGCATGGACAGATACAATGAGCAGTTCTTC. Translating gives CASSMDRYNEQFF.

V and J are TRBV7-2 and TRBJ1-2; the D gene is possibly TRBD1 (6 bases). Looked up from germline, CDR1 is SGHTA and CDR2 is FQGNSA. This CDR3 is built from 14 residues. Trimming shortened V by 4 bases and J by 5 bases, and 14 bases separated the two germline ends. The CDR3 loop reads CASSSGHLEYGYTF. In DNA form, the CDR3 reads TGTGCCAGCAGCTCGGGACACTTAGAGTATGGCTACACCTTC. The variable domain in full, with the rest retrieved from reference TRBV7-2 and TRBJ1-2, is GAGVSQSPSNKVTEKGKDVELRCDPISGHTALYWYRQSLGQGLEFLIYFQGNSAPDKSGLPSDRFSAERTGGSVSTLTIQRTQQEDSAVYLCASSSGHLEYGYTFGSGTRLTVV.

The chain recombines TRBV2 with TRBJ2-1, with D possibly being TRBD2 (5 bases). Trimming took 6 bases from V and 2 from J, leaving 11 bases between them. The CDR3 contains 14 residues. The germline gives CDR1 SNHLY, CDR2 FYNNEI. For the CDR3, the DNA is TGTGCCAGCAGGTCTAAGGAGGCCTACAATGAGCAGTTCTTC. Translated, it gives CASRSKEAYNEQFF.